The 13 T cell receptor beta chains presented below share a single source sample, sequenced in a study of long-term antiretroviral therapy in people with HIV. It was version v3.0 of the immunoSEQ assay that was run at survey level. Generated by immunoSEQ multiplex PCR, the TCRdb table keeps only in-frame clones and is missing some. The sample consists of 40,000 to 45,000 clones, 90% to 95% of them appearing once. The material was unsorted PBMCs, obtained 3.7 years after starting antiretroviral therapy. The receptor source for this set is a woman aged 45-65 years with HIV.

This clone has a single count. The genes are TRBV5-1 and TRBJ2-7, with 13 positions matching TRBD2. V was clipped by 5 bases and J by 7 bases; unmatched bases: 12. This CDR3 contains 16 residues. The V gene's germline CDR1 is SGHRS and CDR2 YFSETQ. The CDR3 is CASRGLAGDPDGEQYF. In nucleotides, the CDR3 is TGCGCCAGCAGAGGACTAGCGGGGGATCCAGACGGGGAGCAGTACTTC. The full variable domain, with the rest looked up from reference TRBV5-1 and TRBJ2-7, is KAGVTQTPRYLIKTRGQQVTLSCSPISGHRSVSWYQQTPGQGLQFLFEYFSETQRNKGNFPGRFSGRQFSNSRSEMNVSTLELGDSALYLCASRGLAGDPDGEQYFGPGTRLTVT.

Written as DNA, the CDR3 is TGTGCCAGCAGCGTACAGACAGGGTTTTCTTCACCCCTCCACTTT. Translating it yields CASSVQTGFSSPLHF. The chain combines TRBV11-2 with TRBJ1-6, with 7 bases aligning to TRBD1. This CDR3 has 15 amino acids. J lost 9 bases, V lost 5 bases, and 10 bases had no gene match. From germline, CDR1 is SGHAT and CDR2 FQNNGV. Full variable domain (remainder filled in from reference TRBV11-2 and TRBJ1-6): EAGVAQSPRYKIIEKRQSVAFWCNPISGHATLYWYQQILGQGPKLLIQFQNNGVVDDSQLPKDRFSAERLKGVDSTLKIQPAKLEDSAVYLCASSVQTGFSSPLHFGNGTRLTVT.

The V and J genes are TRBV11-2 and TRBJ1-6; 7 nucleotides line up with TRBD1. V shed 5 bases, J shed 3 bases, and the junction held 1 base outside the gene matches. The CDR3 runs to 14 residues. Germline CDR1 is SGHAT and CDR2 is FQNNGV. CDR3 loop: CASSGTVYNSPLHF. CDR3 sequence (DNA): TGTGCCAGCAGCGGGACAGTCTATAATTCACCCCTCCACTTT.

This clone has a single count. This chain links TRBV5-1 with TRBJ1-1; a weak D match, TRBD1 (5 bases). The V gene's germline CDR1 is SGHRS and CDR2 YFSETQ. The germline V and J ends were trimmed by 4 bases and 6 bases, with 13 bases remaining between them. This CDR3 comprises 13 residues. CDR3 in DNA: TGCGCCAGCAGCCCCCGACAGTCATCTGAAGCTTTCTTT. Translation gives CASSPRQSSEAFF.

The chain is built from TRBV2 and TRBJ1-3, with a possible D match to TRBD1 (5 bases). Germline loops: CDR1 SNHLY, CDR2 FYNNEI. V lost 4 bases and J 4 bases, leaving 17 bases between the germline ends. This CDR3 is built from 16 residues. CDR3: CASSGSPGQGGNTIYF. CDR3 in DNA: TGTGCCAGCAGTGGGTCGCCTGGGCAGGGAGGAAACACCATATATTTT.

This clone appeared once. The chain uses TRBV18 and TRBJ2-3; D gene unclear. Per the germline V gene, CDR1 is KGHSH and CDR2 is LQKENI. Trimming took 2 bases from V and 0 from J, leaving 6 bases between them. The length of the CDR3 is 14 residues. The CDR3: CASSPITSTDTQYF. CDR3 nucleotides: TGTGCCAGCTCACCAATAACTAGCACAGATACGCAGTATTTT.

The chain links TRBV6-6 to TRBJ1-2; tentatively, D is TRBD1 (6 bases). Looked up from germline, CDR1 is MNHNY and CDR2 is SVGAGI (reference sequence). V lost 5 bases, J lost 2 bases, and 15 bases lay in between. The CDR3 spans 15 residues. The CDR3 protein is CASSGRDTRNYGYTF. The CDR3 coding sequence is TGTGCCAGCAGTGGCCGGGACACTAGAAACTATGGCTACACCTTC.

The CDR3 nucleotides are TGTGCCAGCAGCGTAGTCGGGGACAGCACAGATACGCAGTATTTT. Protein: CASSVVGDSTDTQYF. The rearrangement joins TRBV9 to TRBJ2-3; D might be TRBD1 or TRBD2, each matching 5 bases. The V gene lost 0 bases and the J gene lost 0 bases, with 8 bases spanning the gap. CDR3 size: 15 residues. CDR1 and CDR2 (germline): SGDLS, YYNGEE.

The chain links TRBV21-1 to TRBJ2-5; the table's D call, TRBD1, was not checked against the DNA. TRBV21-1 corresponds to a pseudogene. There are 15 residues in the CDR3. The CDR3 region has the DNA TGTGCCAGCTTCAAAGGGGCCGTTTGGCAAGAGACCCAGTACTTC. Amino acid sequence: CASFKGAVWQETQYF.

The chain combines TRBV13 with TRBJ2-7, with TRBD2 matching over 8 bases. J was trimmed by 3 bases and V by 3 bases; bases with no gene match: 7. CDR1 PRHDT and CDR2 FYEKMQ come from the germline V gene (reference sequence). This CDR3 comprises 15 residues. The CDR3 reads CASSFTGGAFYEQYF. The CDR3 DNA is TGTGCCAGCAGCTTCACCGGGGGGGCCTTCTACGAGCAGTACTTC. The full variable domain, with the rest looked up from reference TRBV13 and TRBJ2-7, is AAGVIQSPRHLIKEKRETATLKCYPIPRHDTVYWYQQGPGQDPQFLISFYEKMQSDKGSIPDRFSAQQFSDYHSELNMSSLELGDSALYFCASSFTGGAFYEQYFGPGTRLTVT.

The chain has TRBV12-5 and TRBJ2-7; a possible D gene is TRBD1 (5 bases). Looked up from germline, CDR1 is LGHNT and CDR2 is FRNRAP. The CDR3 is 16 residues long. Between the trimmed V and J ends, which lost 4 bases and 3 bases, there was a span of 19 bases. The CDR3 loop reads CASGSDNPDTDYEQYF. The DNA of the CDR3 is TGTGCTAGTGGTTCAGACAACCCGGACACGGACTACGAGCAGTACTTC.

The chain recombines TRBV6-5 with TRBJ1-5; no clear D. The CDR3 is made up of 13 amino acids. V was shortened by 0 bases and J by 4 bases, with 4 bases between the two germline ends. Germline values: CDR1 MNHEY, CDR2 SVGAGI. CDR3 amino acids: CASSYSMNQPQHF. The CDR3 bases are TGTGCCAGCAGTTACTCGATGAATCAGCCCCAGCATTTT.

The chain joins TRBV29-1 to TRBJ2-1, with 14 bases that match TRBD2. The CDR3 is 16 amino acids. V shed 1 base, J shed 9 bases, and the junction held 8 bases outside the gene matches. The germline V gene has CDR1 SQVTM and CDR2 ANQGSEA. The CDR3 is CSVEGWTSGGIGEQFF. The CDR3 bases are TGCAGCGTTGAAGGATGGACTAGCGGGGGGATAGGTGAGCAGTTCTTC.